This passage covers 6 T cell receptor beta chains from one sample sequenced in a study of CD8+CD57+ T cells in acquired aplastic anemia. Genomic DNA templated the TCR beta VDJ and CDR3 profiling. TCRdb reprocessed the reads with MiXCR, giving one entry per CDR3 protein. The data hold more than 150,000 distinct CDR3 sequences, with 64% observed a single time. Sample: sorted CD4+, CD8+, or CD8+CD57+ T cells (not recorded which) from PBMCs. These receptors were collected from a human donor with severe aplastic anemia or a healthy control (not recorded which).

The chain employs TRBV9 and TRBJ1-1; tentatively, D is TRBD1 (5 bases). The V and J ends lost 7 bases and 9 bases respectively, with 19 bases between them. Germline V gene data show CDR1 as SGDLS and CDR2 as YYNGEE. CDR3 length: 13 residues. Here the CDR3 reads CASRSGGGIKAFF. CDR3 nucleotide sequence: TGTGCCAGCCGATCTGGGGGAGGTATTAAAGCTTTCTTT.

The CDR3 is CASTRDSGLGETQYF. For the CDR3, the DNA is TGTGCCAGCACAAGGGACAGTGGTTTGGGGGAGACCCAGTACTTC. The chain links TRBV2 to TRBJ2-5, with 7 bases aligning to TRBD1. The CDR3 is 15 residues long. V lost 7 bases, J lost 5 bases, and 13 bases stayed unmatched. Germline V gene data show CDR1 as SNHLY and CDR2 as FYNNEI. The full variable domain, with the rest looked up from reference TRBV2 and TRBJ2-5, is EPEVTQTPSHQVTQMGQEVILRCVPISNHLYFYWYRQILGQKVEFLVSFYNNEISEKSEIFDDQFSVERPDGSNFTLKIRSTKLEDSAMYFCASTRDSGLGETQYFGPGTRLLVL.

This clonotype was detected only once. This chain links TRBV7-2 with TRBJ2-1, with 10 positions matching TRBD1. The CDR3 runs to 18 residues. Germline lookup yields CDR1 SGHTA and CDR2 FQGNSA. The ends lost 2 bases at V and 6 bases at J; junction bases unmatched: 13. The CDR3, as DNA: TGTGCCAGCAGCTTAACGGTCTGGCGGGACAGGGGTATCAATGAGCAGTTCTTC. It yields the protein CASSLTVWRDRGINEQFF. The full variable domain, completed using reference TRBV7-2 and TRBJ2-1, is GAGVSQSPSNKVTEKGKDVELRCDPISGHTALYWYRQSLGQGLEFLIYFQGNSAPDKSGLPSDRFSAERTGGSVSTLTIQRTQQEDSAVYLCASSLTVWRDRGINEQFFGPGTRLTVL.

The CDR3 nucleotides are TGTGCCAGTAGTATGACACCAGCGGGAGTAGCCGAGACCCAGTACTTC. This encodes CASSMTPAGVAETQYF. The V and J genes are TRBV19 and TRBJ2-5; 8 positions agree with TRBD2. The V segment lost 3 bases and the J segment 5 bases; nucleotides outside the gene matches: 11. The CDR3 loop spans 16 amino acids. Germline lookup yields CDR1 LNHDA and CDR2 SQIVND (reference sequence).

The rearrangement uses TRBV6-1 and TRBJ2-5; D may be TRBD1 (6 bases). V was clipped by 3 bases and J by 4 bases, with 15 bases between them. Germline CDR1 and CDR2: MNHNS and SASEGT. The CDR3 consists of 15 residues. The CDR3 loop is CASSDGQQIRETQYF. DNA of the CDR3: TGTGCCAGCAGTGACGGACAGCAAATCCGAGAGACCCAGTACTTC.

This clonotype was counted many times. The V gene is TRBV7-2, the J gene TRBJ2-7, with 7 nucleotides matching TRBD2. Trimming cost V 1 base and J 4 bases; bases outside gene matches: 13. The length of the CDR3 is 17 residues. CDR1 and CDR2 (germline): SGHTA, FQGNSA. CDR3 in DNA: TGTGCCAGCAGCTTAGGGGGGGGGGGAACCCTGGGGTACGAGCAGTACTTC. Translated, it gives CASSLGGGGTLGYEQYF.